Included here is one T cell receptor (beta chain) sequence, with context. RNA in amounts of roughly 0.45 to 1 ug was reverse transcribed with random hexamers. A multiplex approach, immunoSEQ multiplex PCR, amplified TCR beta CDR3 across 54 Vbeta and 13 Jbeta. TCRdb fed the immunoSEQ multiplex PCR reads into MiXCR, producing one record per CDR3 protein. The table includes approximately 120,000 distinct CDR3 sequences, just under 95% detected once. This CDR3 comprises 12 residues. Germline CDR1 and CDR2: SQVTM and ANQGSEA. The J segment lost 3 bases and the V segment lost 3 bases, leaving 1 base of the junction unmatched. Blood CD8+ and CD4+ T cells underwent high-throughput TCR beta sequencing. CD8+ and CD4+ T cells were negatively isolated; TEMRA cells were FACS-enriched. The data stem from a study of CD8 T cells in Susac syndrome.

This receptor was identified in a human donor in good health. The chain has TRBV29-1 and TRBJ2-7; 8 positions agree with TRBD2. Sequencing used CD8+ T cells from PBMCs. CDR3 DNA sequence: TGCAGCGTTGAGGGACTAGGCTACGAGCAGTACTTC. This translates into CSVEGLGYEQYF.